The T cell receptor beta chain described here comes from a study of T-cell reconstitution after alpha-beta-depleted transplantation in children (dated by TCRdb to about 2016). With respect to the entire study: T-cell immune reconstitution after TCRalphabeta/CD19-depleted allogeneic hematopoietic cell transplantation in children was quantitatively tracked in the study by means of TCR repertoire profiling. Findings and caveats that apply to the study as a whole: In some patients, the high TCRbeta diversity seen at day 60 was put down to recipient T cells and intrathymic progenitors that had survived conditioning. Over the following months the frequencies of hyperexpanded clones went down, and after one year T-cell counts and TCRbeta diversity were mostly credited to newly produced T cells. The apparently early alphabetaT-cell count recovery about two months after transplant was reportedly dependent on only several hundred rapidly expanded clones derived from non-depleted graft cells.

Trimming costs V 6 bases and J 1 base, and their ends lie 9 bases apart. There are 12 amino acids in the CDR3, from cysteine to phenylalanine inclusive. CDR3 DNA only is kept here, 36 bases in frame from base 1. The germline V gene encodes CDR1 DFQATT and CDR2 SNEGSKA (reference sequence). The library was generated by PCR. The sample was run on an Illumina HiSeq 2500. To normalize quantification of the TCRbeta repertoire, the TCR libraries were built with molecular barcoding that relied on unique molecular identifiers. TCRdb trimmed public reads at Q25 via fastp, called clones via MiXCR and kept in-frame beta chains. Rows are combined by CDR3 protein, so each entry shows the most common genes and DNA. The sample records 200,000 to 300,000 distinct CDR3 sequences, 25% of which are singletons. 2% to 3% of the sample is held by the ten biggest clonotypes. Comments on this clonotype: This clone's antigen is unknown. The sample holds no much larger clone one base away, and base qualities are not on file.

The intended sense of this specimen's treatment or condition label: allogeneic hematopoietic cell transplantation with graft depleted of TCRalphabeta T cells and CD19 B cells. Transplant recipients were children who received TCRalphabeta/CD19-depleted allogeneic hematopoietic cell grafts. This TCR was sampled from a girl aged 2 to 9 with Fanconi anemia, due to receive a stem cell transplant. This material consisted of PBMCs, taken before TCRalphabeta/CD19-depleted stem cell transplant. The rearranged segments are TRBV20-1 and TRBJ2-5, with the identity of the D gene unclear. The DNA is as follows: TGCAGTGCCATAAACGTCCAAGAGACCCAGTACTTC. It is translated as CSAINVQETQYF.